This paragraph covers one T cell receptor (beta chain) sequence. Trimming shortened V by 0 bases and J by 4 bases, and 12 bases separated the two germline ends. Germline assignment: CDR1 MNHNS and CDR2 SASEGT. There are 15 residues in the CDR3. As processed by the authors: It was from reference gene primer amplification that nucleated cell counts were estimated. The protocol was immunoSEQ multiplex PCR, while the TCRdb copy is restricted to in-frame clones and leaves out a portion. The DNA gave D and trimming, while V, J and clone size come from that table. The sample records about 100,000 clones, around 83% being singletons. This sample is drawn from a study of blood T cell repertoires in COVID-19. The overall study: Specimens from acute and convalescent COVID-19 originated in the United States, Italy and Spain.

The V and J genes are TRBV6-1 and TRBJ1-2; D perhaps matches TRBD1 (5 bases). The sample comprised peripheral blood. This receptor was taken from a woman older than 75 with active or convalescent COVID-19. The CDR3 sequence: CASSEAPTVPYGYTF. In DNA, the CDR3 is TGTGCCAGCAGTGAAGCCCCGACAGTTCCCTATGGCTACACCTTC.